Described below is a single TCR beta chain sequence and its context. The antigen is not known. The sample is drawn from a study of neurological immune-mediated disorders. Study-level points and caveats: None of the CDR3 amino acid sequences found in expanded clones was shared across subjects. This suggests that the TCR-beta repertoires were private in all groups. Phylogenetic grouping placed 18 of 34 multiple sclerosis patients' repertoires in one related-CDR3 cluster, a possible signature.

5'RACE with 10-nucleotide random UMIs produced the cDNA. TCRdb reanalysed the 5' RACE reads using MiXCR and keeps one entry per CDR3 protein. The sample contains around 66,000 distinct CDR3 sequences, around 5.5% of which appear only once. This CDR3 contains 15 residues. Germline-derived CDR1 and CDR2 are SGDLS and YYNGEE. After removal of 2 bases from V and 3 bases from J, the junction contained 6 bases not matched to a gene. Unsorted libraries were generated from 2 million PBMCs. These cells had been stored in RNAlater at -80 C. This sequence originates from a woman aged 25 to 39 with multiple sclerosis. The material sequenced was PBMCs. V usage is TRBV9 and J usage is TRBJ1-1; the match to TRBD1 covers 8 bases. The CDR3 region is CASSVDQGAYTEAFF. Written as DNA, the CDR3 is TGTGCCAGCAGCGTTGATCAGGGGGCGTACACTGAAGCTTTCTTT.